These 2 T cell receptor beta chains originate from one sample sequenced in a study of T cell responses to AZD1222 COVID-19 vaccine. Only in-frame clones appear in the TCRdb table, and some are missing; sequencing was by immunoSEQ multiplex PCR. Of about 150,000 clones in the sample, 89% were seen once. The sample was peripheral blood, taken on day 0 of AZD1222 vaccination. These receptors came from an adult in good health.

This chain links TRBV27 with TRBJ2-1, with unresolved D. Trimming left V 1 base short and J 2 bases short, with 6 bases between. Germline CDR1 and CDR2: MNHEY and SMNVEV (reference sequence). CDR3 size: 14 residues. The CDR3 here is CASSLYAAYNEQFF. The CDR3 region has the DNA TGTGCCAGCAGTTTATACGCCGCCTACAATGAGCAGTTCTTC.

This chain uses TRBV11-3 with TRBJ2-5; D is perhaps TRBD2 (6 bases). Germline V CDR1 and CDR2: SGHNT, YENEEA. The CDR3 spans 13 residues. V was clipped by 6 bases and J by 4 bases, with 12 bases between them. CDR3 DNA: TGTGCCAGCAGACCGACAGCGGGAGAGACCCAGTACTTC. Its translation is CASRPTAGETQYF. The full variable domain, with the rest looked up from reference TRBV11-3 and TRBJ2-5, is EAGVVQSPRYKIIEKKQPVAFWCNPISGHNTLYWYLQNLGQGPELLIRYENEEAVDDSQLPKDRFSAERLKGVDSTLKIQPAELGDSAVYLCASRPTAGETQYFGPGTRLLVL.